This is a list of T cell receptor beta chains from one sample in a study of lymphopenia after photon versus proton radiotherapy. Sequencing was performed with immunoSEQ multiplex PCR; in TCRdb, only in-frame clones are kept and a portion is missing. Found here are tens of thousands of clones, over 85% of them singletons; the top ten hold approximately 0.81%. This specimen was peripheral blood, taken from a patient treated with photon-based radiotherapy. The receptors were gathered from a woman between 50 and 59 years old with cholangiocarcinoma. CDR3s include the opening cysteine and the closing phenylalanine or tryptophan. D genes are given only for firm matches. Size is stated for part of the rows, as once, few or many counts, or as a class when the clone is expanded.

>NA|TRBJ1-2|TRBV6-6|NA
CASTRGEGVGGYTF
TGTGCCAGCACCCGTGGGGAGGGGGTTGGTGGCTACACCTTC
>NA|TRBJ1-1|TRBV27|NA
CASKVLWNTEAFF
TGTGCCAGCAAGGTCCTCTGGAACACTGAAGCTTTCTTT
>NA|TRBJ1-2|TRBV11-2|TRBD1
CASRPPWTGYGYTF
TGTGCCAGCAGACCCCCCTGGACAGGCTATGGCTACACCTTC
>NA|TRBJ1-2|TRBV30|NA
CAWSVQETRGYTF
TGTGCCTGGAGTGTACAGGAGACACGTGGCTACACCTTC
>NA|TRBJ1-5|TRBV7-2|NA
CASSLATAPRQPQHF
TGTGCCAGCAGCTTAGCGACAGCTCCCCGTCAGCCCCAGCATTTT
>once|TRBJ2-5|TRBV27|TRBD2
CASSFILAGGHETQYF
TGTGCCAGCAGTTTTATTCTAGCGGGGGGGCACGAGACCCAGTACTTC
>NA|TRBJ1-2|TRBV11-2|TRBD1
CASSLRQGWNYGYTF
TGTGCCAGCAGCTTGCGACAGGGTTGGAACTATGGCTACACCTTC
>NA|TRBJ1-1|TRBV27|NA
CASRPNLERNTEAFF
TGTGCCAGCAGACCCAACCTTGAGCGGAACACTGAAGCTTTCTTT
>NA|TRBJ1-2|TRBV21-1|NA
CASSNRVFDGYTF
TGTGCCAGCAGCAACCGGGTCTTCGATGGCTACACCTTC
>NA|TRBJ2-5|TRBV25-1|NA
CASSDLEYQETQYF
TGTGCCAGCAGTGATCTGGAGTACCAAGAGACCCAGTACTTC
>NA|TRBJ2-7|TRBV12-5|NA
CARGHLEGPYEQYF
TGTGCTAGGGGACATCTGGAGGGCCCCTACGAGCAGTACTTC
>NA|TRBJ1-5|TRBV5-8|TRBD1
CASSLGRGTGYQPQHF
TGTGCCAGCAGCTTGGGAAGGGGGACAGGTTATCAGCCCCAGCATTTT
>few|TRBJ1-5|TRBV4-3|NA
CASSLTTGNNQPQHF
TGCGCCAGCAGCCTTACAACAGGTAACAATCAGCCCCAGCATTTT
>NA|TRBJ1-2|TRBV7-2|NA
CASSFLGAGKGYTF
TGTGCCAGCAGCTTCCTAGGGGCAGGGAAGGGCTACACCTTC
>NA|TRBJ2-7|TRBV2|NA
CASSDGDLQYF
TGTGCCAGCAGTGATGGAGACTTGCAGTACTTC
>NA|TRBJ1-3|TRBV5-1|NA
CASSLADSFSGNTIYF
TGCGCCAGCAGCTTGGCTGACAGTTTCTCTGGAAACACCATATATTTT
>NA|TRBJ2-6|TRBV5-1|TRBD1
CASSYGQGDSGANVLTF
TGCGCCAGCAGCTACGGACAGGGCGACTCTGGGGCCAACGTCCTGACTTTC
>NA|TRBJ1-5|TRBV19|NA
CASRTTGTVNQPQHF
TGTGCCAGTAGGACTACCGGGACGGTAAATCAGCCCCAGCATTTT
>NA|TRBJ1-2|TRBV19|TRBD1
CASSVGQYYGYTF
TGTGCCAGTAGTGTGGGACAGTACTATGGCTACACCTTC
>NA|TRBJ2-7|TRBV19|NA
CASSIEDSYEQYF
TGTGCCAGTAGTATAGAAGACAGCTACGAGCAGTACTTC
>NA|TRBJ1-6|TRBV5-5|NA
CASSPGTRRPPLHF
TGTGCCAGCAGCCCCGGGACCCGTCGTCCACCCCTCCACTTT
>NA|TRBJ1-6|TRBV9|NA
CASSVQPESSYNSPLHF
TGTGCCAGCAGCGTACAGCCAGAGAGCTCCTATAATTCACCCCTCCACTTT
>NA|TRBJ2-1|TRBV5-4|NA
CASSPSSSYNEQFF
TGTGCCAGCAGCCCCTCAAGCTCCTACAATGAGCAGTTCTTC
>NA|TRBJ1-5|TRBV5-8|NA
CASSLVLSAQPQHF
TGTGCCAGCAGCTTGGTGTTAAGCGCCCAGCCCCAGCATTTT
>NA|TRBJ2-1|TRBV5-6|TRBD1
CASSYWDRGGEQFF
TGTGCCAGCAGCTACTGGGACAGGGGGGGTGAGCAGTTCTTC
>NA|TRBJ2-3|TRBV27|TRBD2
CASSLSVPGLAGVWSTDTQYF
TGTGCCAGCAGTTTATCGGTCCCGGGACTAGCGGGGGTTTGGAGCACAGATACGCAGTATTTT
>NA|TRBJ2-3|TRBV10-1|TRBD2
CASSEGGVLDTQYF
TGCGCCAGCTCCGAGGGAGGGGTATTAGATACGCAGTATTTT
>NA|TRBJ1-1|TRBV11-3|NA
CASSLDSNTEAFF
TGTGCCAGCAGCTTAGATTCGAACACTGAAGCTTTCTTT
>once|TRBJ2-4|TRBV4-3|TRBD1
CASSQEGQAGNIQYF
TGCGCCAGCAGCCAAGAGGGACAGGCGGGGAACATTCAGTACTTC
>NA|TRBJ2-7|TRBV18|NA
CASSPRSEGRNEQYF
TGTGCCAGCTCACCCAGATCGGAAGGGCGAAACGAGCAGTACTTC
>NA|TRBJ2-7|TRBV18|TRBD1
CASSSYRGPTYEQYF
TGTGCCAGCTCGTCCTACAGGGGTCCCACCTACGAGCAGTACTTC
>NA|TRBJ2-3|TRBV18|TRBD2
CASSPLEGLVADTQYF
TGTGCCAGCTCACCACTCGAGGGACTAGTCGCAGATACGCAGTATTTT
>NA|TRBJ2-1|TRBV7-8|TRBD1
CASSLPLRFQGARNEQFF
TGTGCCAGCAGCTTACCACTCCGTTTCCAGGGGGCTCGCAATGAGCAGTTCTTC
>NA|TRBJ2-3|TRBV18|TRBD1
CASSTTQGQSTDTQYF
TGTGCCAGCTCAACAACACAGGGGCAAAGCACAGATACGCAGTATTTT
>NA|TRBJ1-3|TRBV5-5|NA
CASRPRLEGVGNTIYF
TGTGCCAGCAGACCGAGACTGGAGGGGGTTGGAAACACCATATATTTT
>NA|TRBJ2-3|TRBV7-2|TRBD2
CASSLGGLADTQYF
TGTGCCAGCAGCTTAGGGGGACTAGCGGATACGCAGTATTTT
>NA|TRBJ1-2|TRBV27|NA
CASGILGNYGYTF
TGTGCCAGCGGAATCCTGGGAAACTATGGCTACACCTTC
>NA|TRBJ2-5|TRBV7-2|TRBD2
CASSLRSGGIQETQYF
TGTGCCAGCAGCTTACGTAGCGGGGGGATACAAGAGACCCAGTACTTC
>NA|TRBJ2-3|TRBV9|NA
CASSVGLGTTDTQYF
TGTGCCAGCAGCGTAGGACTAGGCACTACAGATACGCAGTATTTT
>once|TRBJ2-1|TRBV23-1|TRBD1
CASSLPAEGLTGGFEQFF
TGCGCCAGCAGTCTCCCGGCGGAGGGCTTGACAGGGGGTTTCGAGCAGTTCTTC
>NA|TRBJ1-5|TRBV2|NA
CASKQTVSNQPQHF
TGTGCCAGCAAGCAGACAGTGAGCAATCAGCCCCAGCATTTT
>NA|TRBJ1-2|TRBV7-2|NA
CASSLGWGWLYGYTF
TGTGCCAGCAGCTTGGGGTGGGGTTGGTTGTATGGCTACACCTTC
>NA|TRBJ2-1|TRBV6-6|NA
CASKLQGQIYNEQFF
TGTGCCAGCAAATTACAGGGCCAGATTTACAATGAGCAGTTCTTC